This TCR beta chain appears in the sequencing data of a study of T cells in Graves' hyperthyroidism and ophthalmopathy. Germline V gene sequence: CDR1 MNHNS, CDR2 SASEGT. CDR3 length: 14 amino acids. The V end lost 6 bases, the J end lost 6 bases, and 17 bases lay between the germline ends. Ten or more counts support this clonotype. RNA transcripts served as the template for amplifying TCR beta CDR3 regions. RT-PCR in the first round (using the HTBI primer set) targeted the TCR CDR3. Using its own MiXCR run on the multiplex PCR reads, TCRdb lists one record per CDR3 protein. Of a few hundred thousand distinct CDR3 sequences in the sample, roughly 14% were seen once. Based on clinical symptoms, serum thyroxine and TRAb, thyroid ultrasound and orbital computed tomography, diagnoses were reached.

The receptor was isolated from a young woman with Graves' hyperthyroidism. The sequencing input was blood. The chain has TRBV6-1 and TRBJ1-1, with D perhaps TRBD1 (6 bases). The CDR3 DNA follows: TGTGCCAGCAGATCAGGGGCCATAGGCGCTGAAGCTTTCTTT. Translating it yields CASRSGAIGAEAFF.